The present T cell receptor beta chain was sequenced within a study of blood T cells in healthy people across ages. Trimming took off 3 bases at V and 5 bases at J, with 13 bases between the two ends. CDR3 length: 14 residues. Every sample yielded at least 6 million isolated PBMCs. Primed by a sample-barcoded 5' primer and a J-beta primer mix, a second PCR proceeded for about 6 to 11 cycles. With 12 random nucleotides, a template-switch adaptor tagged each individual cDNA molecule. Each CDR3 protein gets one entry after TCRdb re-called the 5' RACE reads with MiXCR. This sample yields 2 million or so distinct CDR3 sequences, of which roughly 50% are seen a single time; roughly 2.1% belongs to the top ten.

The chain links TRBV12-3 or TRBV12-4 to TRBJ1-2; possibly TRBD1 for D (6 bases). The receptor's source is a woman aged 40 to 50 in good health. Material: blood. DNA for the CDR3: TGTGCCAGCAGTTTGGGGACATTCCCTTATGGCTACACCTTC. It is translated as CASSLGTFPYGYTF.